These 10 T cell receptor beta chains were sequenced from one sample in a study of siplizumab effects on memory and regulatory T cells (dated by TCRdb to the late 2010s). Libraries came from the immunoSEQ multiplex PCR assay. TCRdb limited this immuneACCESS table to in-frame rearrangements with V and J called. A share of clones is missing; checked studies link under half to unresolved V genes, and the rest is unexplained. The sample records tens of thousands of clones, about 89% of which are singletons. The ten largest clonotypes hold roughly 30% of the sample. The specimen was CD8+ T cells sorted from blood. The receptor source for this set is a human donor in good health.

This clone came up once. The chain has TRBV6-5 and TRBJ1-5, with D unresolved. V was shortened by 7 bases and J by 9 bases, with 13 bases between the two germline ends. Germline assignment: CDR1 MNHEY and CDR2 SVGAGI. This CDR3 comprises 12 residues. The CDR3 sequence: CASTLRRGPQHF. The CDR3 DNA follows: TGTGCCAGCACCTTGCGGAGAGGGCCCCAGCATTTT.

This chain uses TRBV6-6 with TRBJ1-1; TRBD1 matches 7 bases. The CDR3 sequence is 15 residues long. Trimming cost V 3 bases and J 1 base; bases outside gene matches: 5. Germline V CDR1 and CDR2: MNHNY, SVGAGI (reference sequence). The CDR3 loop is CASSYRTGANTEAFF. The CDR3 DNA reads TGTGCCAGCAGTTATAGGACAGGAGCGAACACTGAAGCTTTCTTT.

The rearrangement uses TRBV29-1 and TRBJ2-3, with TRBD2 identical over 10 bases. The germline gives CDR1 SQVTM, CDR2 ANQGSEA. V lost 0 bases, J lost 5 bases, and 8 bases stayed unmatched. This CDR3 comprises 16 residues. Here the CDR3 DNA reads TGCAGCGTTGAAGATCCTCTAGCGGGGGAGGTAGATACGCAGTATTTT. It yields the protein CSVEDPLAGEVDTQYF.

The chain recombines TRBV6-1 with TRBJ2-7; the D gene is possibly TRBD2 (5 bases). Trimming took 3 bases from V and 3 from J, leaving 15 bases between them. The V gene's germline CDR1 is MNHNS and CDR2 SASEGT. The CDR3 is made up of 15 amino acids. CDR3 region: CASSDDTLAVYEQYF. CDR3 nucleotides: TGTGCCAGCAGTGACGATACGCTAGCCGTCTACGAGCAGTACTTC.

The rearrangement uses TRBV5-5 and TRBJ1-1, with D possibly matching TRBD1 (5 bases). The CDR3 spans 15 residues. Germline V lookup: CDR1 SGHKS, CDR2 YYEKEE (reference sequence). Deletions cut 3 bases from V and 2 bases from J, with 14 bases between. For the CDR3, the DNA is TGTGCCAGCAGCTGGGGGGTCGCCGAAAACACTGAAGCTTTCTTT. Residues: CASSWGVAENTEAFF.

The chain combines TRBV7-9 with TRBJ2-7; 9 bases agree with TRBD2. Looked up from germline, CDR1 is SEHNR and CDR2 is FQNEAQ (reference sequence). This CDR3 has 16 residues. After removal of 4 bases from V and 3 bases from J, the junction contained 10 bases not matched to a gene. In nucleotides, the CDR3 is TGTGCCAGCAGCTCGGTCCTAGCGGGACCTTACTACGAGCAGTACTTC. Translated: CASSSVLAGPYYEQYF.

This chain connects TRBV7-9 to TRBJ1-4; a weak D match, TRBD1 (6 bases). Looked up from germline, CDR1 is SEHNR and CDR2 is FQNEAQ (reference sequence). The CDR3 extends over 14 amino acids. V lost 5 bases and J 7 bases, leaving 14 bases between the germline ends. The CDR3 DNA is TGTGCCAGCAGCACGGGGGCATATTTTGAAAAACTGTTTTTT. This encodes CASSTGAYFEKLFF.

In this sample, this clone turned up once. The chain links TRBV2 to TRBJ2-7; 12 bases fit TRBD2. CDR3 length equals 15 residues. The germline CDR1 and CDR2 sequences are SNHLY and FYNNEI. V lost 6 bases to trimming and J lost 6 bases; unmatched junction nucleotides: 9. The chain's CDR3 is CASSPWTSGTREQYF. DNA of the CDR3: TGTGCCAGCAGCCCCTGGACTAGCGGGACCCGCGAGCAGTACTTC.

The chain couples TRBV5-4 to TRBJ2-5; 7 bases line up with TRBD2. Germline V gene lookup returns CDR1 SGHNT and CDR2 YYREEE (reference sequence). After removal of 0 bases from V and 1 base from J, the junction contained 6 bases not matched to a gene. The CDR3 extends over 16 amino acids. CDR3 in amino acids: CASSLVSSGPQETQYF. CDR3 bases: TGTGCCAGCAGCTTGGTTTCTAGCGGTCCCCAAGAGACCCAGTACTTC.

The chain couples TRBV12-5 to TRBJ2-1; a possible D gene is TRBD1 (5 bases). V lost 8 bases and J 8 bases, leaving 10 bases between the germline ends. The CDR3 runs 11 residues. CDR1 and CDR2 from the germline V gene are LGHNT and FRNRAP. The CDR3 spells CASLMGHEQFF. The CDR3 DNA reads TGTGCTAGTCTGATGGGGCATGAGCAGTTCTTC.